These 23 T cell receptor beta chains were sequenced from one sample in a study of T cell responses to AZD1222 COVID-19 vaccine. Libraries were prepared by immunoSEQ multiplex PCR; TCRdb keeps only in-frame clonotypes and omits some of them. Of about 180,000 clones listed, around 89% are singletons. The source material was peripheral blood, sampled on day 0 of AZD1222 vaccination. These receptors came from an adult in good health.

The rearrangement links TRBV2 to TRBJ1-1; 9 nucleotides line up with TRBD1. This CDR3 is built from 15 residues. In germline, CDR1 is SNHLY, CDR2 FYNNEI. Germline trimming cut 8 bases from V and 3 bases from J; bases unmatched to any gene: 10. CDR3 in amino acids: CASGKDRDRDTEAFF. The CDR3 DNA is TGTGCCAGCGGAAAAGATAGGGACAGGGACACTGAAGCTTTCTTT.

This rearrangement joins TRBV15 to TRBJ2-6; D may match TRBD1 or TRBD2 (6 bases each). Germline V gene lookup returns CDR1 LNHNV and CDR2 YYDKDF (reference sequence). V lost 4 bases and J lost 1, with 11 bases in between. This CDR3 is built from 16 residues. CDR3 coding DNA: TGTGCCACCAGCACCGGGGGCTCTTCTGGGGCCAACGTCCTGACTTTC. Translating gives CATSTGGSSGANVLTF.

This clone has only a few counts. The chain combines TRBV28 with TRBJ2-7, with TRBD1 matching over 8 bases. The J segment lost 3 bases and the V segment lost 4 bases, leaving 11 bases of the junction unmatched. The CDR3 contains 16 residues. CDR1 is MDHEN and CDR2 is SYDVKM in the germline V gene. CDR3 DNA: TGTGCCAGCAGTTCGTTTACAGGGGGTTTGAACTACGAGCAGTACTTC. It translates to CASSSFTGGLNYEQYF. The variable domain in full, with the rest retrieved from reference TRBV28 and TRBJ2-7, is DVKVTQSSRYLVKRTGEKVFLECVQDMDHENMFWYRQDPGLGLRLIYFSYDVKMKEKGDIPEGYSVSREKKERFSLILESASTNQTSMYLCASSSFTGGLNYEQYFGPGTRLTVT.

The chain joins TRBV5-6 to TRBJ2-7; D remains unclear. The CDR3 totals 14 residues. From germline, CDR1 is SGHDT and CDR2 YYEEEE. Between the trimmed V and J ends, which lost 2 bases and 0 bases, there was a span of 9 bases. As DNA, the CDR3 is TGTGCCAGCAGCTTAGGCAGGTCCTCCTACGAGCAGTACTTC. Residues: CASSLGRSSYEQYF.

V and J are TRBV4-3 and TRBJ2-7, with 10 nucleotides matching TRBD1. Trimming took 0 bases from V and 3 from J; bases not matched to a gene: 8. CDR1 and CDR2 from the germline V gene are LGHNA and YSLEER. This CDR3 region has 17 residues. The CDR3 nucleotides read TGCGCCAGCAGCCAAGAAACACGGACAGGGGGTATCTACGAGCAGTACTTC. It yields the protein CASSQETRTGGIYEQYF.

CDR3 nucleotides: TGTGCCAGCAGCCAAGGACTGGGGCAGTACACCGGGGAGCTGTTTTTT. As protein: CASSQGLGQYTGELFF. V usage is TRBV14 and J usage is TRBJ2-2; a weak D match, TRBD1 (5 bases). Germline V gene lookup returns CDR1 SGHDN and CDR2 FVKESK. The V and J ends lost 1 base and 3 bases respectively, with 12 bases between them. This CDR3 region has 16 residues.

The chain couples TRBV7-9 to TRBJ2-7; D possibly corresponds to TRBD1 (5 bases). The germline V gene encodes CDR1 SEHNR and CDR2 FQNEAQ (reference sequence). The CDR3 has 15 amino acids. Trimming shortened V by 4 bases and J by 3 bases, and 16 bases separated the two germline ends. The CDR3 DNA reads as TGTGCCAGCAGCTCCAGGGTTGGAAAGGGCTACGAGCAGTACGTC. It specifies CASSSRVGKGYEQYV.

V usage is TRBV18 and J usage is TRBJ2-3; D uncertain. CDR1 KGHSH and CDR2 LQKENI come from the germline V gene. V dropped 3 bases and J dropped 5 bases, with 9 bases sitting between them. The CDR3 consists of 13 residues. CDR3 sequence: CASSPLALDTQYF. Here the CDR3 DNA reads TGTGCCAGCTCACCCTTAGCATTAGATACGCAGTATTTT.

The CDR3 protein is CASTPGRQNTGELFF. CDR3 coding DNA: TGTGCCAGCACCCCCGGAAGACAGAACACCGGGGAGCTGTTTTTT. This sequence joins TRBV5-4 and TRBJ2-2; D is ambiguous. Per the germline V gene, CDR1 is SGHNT and CDR2 is YYREEE (reference sequence). CDR3 length equals 15 residues. Trimming removed 6 bases from V and 1 base from J, with 13 bases in between.

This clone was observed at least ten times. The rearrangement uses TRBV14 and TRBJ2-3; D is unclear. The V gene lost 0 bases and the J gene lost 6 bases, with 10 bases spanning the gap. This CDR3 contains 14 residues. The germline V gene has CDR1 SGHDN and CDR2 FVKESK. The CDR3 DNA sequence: TGTGCCAGCAGCCAAGAGATGGGGTCCGATACGCAGTATTTT. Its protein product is CASSQEMGSDTQYF.

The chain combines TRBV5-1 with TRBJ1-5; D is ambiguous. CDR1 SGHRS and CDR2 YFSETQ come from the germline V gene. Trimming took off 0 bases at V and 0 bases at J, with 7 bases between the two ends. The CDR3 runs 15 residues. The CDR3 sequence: CASSLGGYSNQPQHF. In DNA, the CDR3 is TGCGCCAGCAGCTTGGGGGGTTATAGCAATCAGCCCCAGCATTTT.

The CDR3 loop reads CASSSAGGSYNEQFF. CDR3 DNA: TGTGCCAGCAGCTCCGCGGGGGGCTCCTACAATGAGCAGTTCTTC. This chain connects TRBV5-8 to TRBJ2-1, with 8 bases that match TRBD2. The germline V gene encodes CDR1 SGHTS and CDR2 YDEGEE. The V gene end was trimmed by 3 bases and the J gene end by 0 bases; junction bases not matched to a gene: 2. This CDR3 is built from 15 residues.

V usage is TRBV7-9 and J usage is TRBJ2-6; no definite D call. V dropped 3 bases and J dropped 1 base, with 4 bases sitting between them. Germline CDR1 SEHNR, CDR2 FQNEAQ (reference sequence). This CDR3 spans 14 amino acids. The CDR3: CASSFWSGANVLTF. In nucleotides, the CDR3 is TGTGCCAGCAGCTTTTGGTCTGGGGCCAACGTCCTGACTTTC.

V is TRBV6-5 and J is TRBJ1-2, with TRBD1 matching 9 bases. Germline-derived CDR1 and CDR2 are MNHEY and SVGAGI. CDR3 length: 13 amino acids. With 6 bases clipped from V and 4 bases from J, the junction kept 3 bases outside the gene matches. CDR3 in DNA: TGTGCCAGCAGCACACAGGGGGCCTATGGCTACACCTTC. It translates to CASSTQGAYGYTF.

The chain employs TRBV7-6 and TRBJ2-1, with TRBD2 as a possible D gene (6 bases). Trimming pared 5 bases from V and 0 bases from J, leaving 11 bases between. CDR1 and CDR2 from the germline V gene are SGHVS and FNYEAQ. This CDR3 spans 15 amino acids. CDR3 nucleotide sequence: TGTGCCAGCAGCCCACGGGGGAACTCCTACAATGAGCAGTTCTTC. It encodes CASSPRGNSYNEQFF.

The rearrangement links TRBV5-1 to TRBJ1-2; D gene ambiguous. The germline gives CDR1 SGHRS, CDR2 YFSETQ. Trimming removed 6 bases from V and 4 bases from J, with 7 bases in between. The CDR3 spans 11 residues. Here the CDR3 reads CASKDGYGYTF. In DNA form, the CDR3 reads TGCGCCAGCAAAGATGGCTATGGCTACACCTTC. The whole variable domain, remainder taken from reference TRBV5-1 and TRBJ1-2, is KAGVTQTPRYLIKTRGQQVTLSCSPISGHRSVSWYQQTPGQGLQFLFEYFSETQRNKGNFPGRFSGRQFSNSRSEMNVSTLELGDSALYLCASKDGYGYTFGSGTRLTVV.

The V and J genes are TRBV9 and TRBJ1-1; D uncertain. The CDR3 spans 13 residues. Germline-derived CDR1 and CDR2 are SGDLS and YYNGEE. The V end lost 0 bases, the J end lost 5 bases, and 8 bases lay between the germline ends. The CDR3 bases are TGTGCCAGCAGCGTAGTTAGTCATACTGAAGCTTTCTTT. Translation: CASSVVSHTEAFF.

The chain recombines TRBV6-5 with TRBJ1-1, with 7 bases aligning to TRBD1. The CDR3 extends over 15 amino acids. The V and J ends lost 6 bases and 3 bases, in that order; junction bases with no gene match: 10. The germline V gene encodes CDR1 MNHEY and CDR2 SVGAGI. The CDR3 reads CASSLQGLWDTEAFF. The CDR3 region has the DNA TGTGCCAGCAGCCTACAGGGGCTATGGGACACTGAAGCTTTCTTT.

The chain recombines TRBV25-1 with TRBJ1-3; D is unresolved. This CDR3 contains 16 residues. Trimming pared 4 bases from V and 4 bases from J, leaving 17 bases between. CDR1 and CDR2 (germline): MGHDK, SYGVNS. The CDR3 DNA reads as TGTGCCAGCAGTGGAGACCCCACCCTTGGGGGAAACACCATATATTTT. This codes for CASSGDPTLGGNTIYF.

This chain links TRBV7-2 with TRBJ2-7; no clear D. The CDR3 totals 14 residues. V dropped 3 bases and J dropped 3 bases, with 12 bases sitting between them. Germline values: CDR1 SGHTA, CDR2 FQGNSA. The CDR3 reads CASSFSGQNYEQYF. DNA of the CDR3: TGTGCCAGCAGCTTTTCCGGTCAGAACTACGAGCAGTACTTC. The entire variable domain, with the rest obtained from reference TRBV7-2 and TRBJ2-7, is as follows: GAGVSQSPSNKVTEKGKDVELRCDPISGHTALYWYRQSLGQGLEFLIYFQGNSAPDKSGLPSDRFSAERTGGSVSTLTIQRTQQEDSAVYLCASSFSGQNYEQYFGPGTRLTVT.

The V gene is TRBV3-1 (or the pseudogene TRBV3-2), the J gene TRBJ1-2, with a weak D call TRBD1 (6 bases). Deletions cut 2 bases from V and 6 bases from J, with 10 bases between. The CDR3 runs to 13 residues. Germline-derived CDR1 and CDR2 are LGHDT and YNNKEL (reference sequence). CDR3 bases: TGTGCCAGCAGCCAAAATAGGGGGAATGGCTACACCTTC. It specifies CASSQNRGNGYTF.

CDR3 bases: TGTGCCAGCAGTTTACAGTCGGGCAATCAGCCCCAGCATTTT. It is translated as CASSLQSGNQPQHF. This chain uses TRBV27 with TRBJ1-5; D is unclear. V was trimmed by 2 bases and J by 2 bases, leaving 7 bases between them. This CDR3 contains 14 residues. Looked up from germline, CDR1 is MNHEY and CDR2 is SMNVEV (reference sequence).

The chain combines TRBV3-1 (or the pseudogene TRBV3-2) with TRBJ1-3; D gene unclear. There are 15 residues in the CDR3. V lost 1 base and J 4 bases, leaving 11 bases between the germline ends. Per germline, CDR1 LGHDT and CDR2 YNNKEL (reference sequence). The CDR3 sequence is CASSQGLVGGNTIYF. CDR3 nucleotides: TGTGCCAGCAGCCAAGGTTTGGTCGGAGGAAACACCATATATTTT.